The next 17 T cell receptor beta chains were all read from a single sample in a study of molecular identifiers for immune sequencing clone quantification. TCRdb recomputed calls from the PCR reads with MiXCR, one row per CDR3 protein. The sample contains about 320,000 distinct CDR3 sequences, roughly 24% of which appear only once. Material for sequencing was naive CD8+ T cells from blood, with Jurkat cell RNA spiked in. The subset was: FACS-sorted CD8+CD4-CCR7+CD45RA+ naive T cells. The receptors here all came from a human donor in good health. Some libraries in this study had Jurkat cell RNA spiked in.

This clonotype was seen a few times. V is TRBV19 and J is TRBJ1-1; D unresolved. The V gene's germline CDR1 is LNHDA and CDR2 SQIVND (reference sequence). The V end was cut by 5 bases, the J end by 1 base, with 5 bases between. The length of the CDR3 is 12 residues. CDR3 amino acids: CASSWGNTEAFF. CDR3 nucleotides: TGTGCCAGTAGTTGGGGGAACACTGAAGCTTTCTTT.

The chain employs TRBV6-5 and TRBJ2-1; D possibly corresponds to TRBD2 (6 bases). V was cut by 1 base and J by 8 bases, with 15 bases left in between. Germline lookup yields CDR1 MNHEY and CDR2 SVGAGI. The CDR3 has 15 residues. The CDR3 nucleotides read TGTGCCAGCAGTTACTTGGGGGGACTGCAGGATGAGCAGTTCTTC. It codes for CASSYLGGLQDEQFF.

With regard to this clonotype: An end of the junction differs from the germline gene, which may be a read error. CDR3 residues: CASSLTLSGSKYERYF. The CDR3 coding sequence is TGTGCCAGCAGTTTGACCCTTAGCGGGAGCAAGTACGAGCGGTACTTC. The chain couples TRBV12-3 or TRBV12-4 to TRBJ2-7, with 9 bases lining up with TRBD2. The CDR3 is made up of 16 amino acids.

This clonotype appeared a few times. The chain uses TRBV4-3 and TRBJ2-5; tentatively, D is TRBD1 or TRBD2 (5 bases each). The V and J ends lost 0 bases and 9 bases respectively, with 17 bases between them. There are 15 residues in the CDR3. Germline V gives CDR1 LGHNA, CDR2 YSLEER. CDR3 sequence (DNA): TGCGCCAGCAGCCAAGACCGGGACGGTTTGTTCGCCCAGTACTTC. This translates into CASSQDRDGLFAQYF.

This clonotype was counted only a few times. V is TRBV4-3 and J is TRBJ1-4, with 7 bases matching TRBD1. The CDR3 covers 16 residues. Trimming cost V 8 bases and J 0 bases; bases outside gene matches: 9. CDR1 and CDR2 (germline): LGHNA, YSLEER. The CDR3 sequence is CASFPTTGATNEKLFF. In DNA form, the CDR3 reads TGCGCCAGCTTCCCAACAACAGGGGCAACTAATGAAAAACTGTTTTTT.

A word on this clonotype: A clone one base away is much larger, so this may be a read error. The chain is built from TRBV6-6 and TRBJ2-1; unclear D gene. The germline V gene encodes CDR1 MNHNY and CDR2 SVGAGI (reference sequence). The CDR3 has 14 residues. The CDR3 here is CVSIGSPSYNEQFF. The DNA of the CDR3 is TGTGTCAGCATAGGGTCCCCCTCCTACAATGAGCAGTTCTTC.

In this sample, this clonotype turned up many times. The V and J genes are TRBV12-3 or TRBV12-4 and TRBJ2-3; D remains ambiguous. The CDR3 runs to 16 residues. Deletions cut 5 bases from V and 1 base from J, with 16 bases between. CDR3 amino acids: CASSPRTVWGTDTQYF. The DNA for the CDR3 is TGTGCCAGCAGTCCCCGGACGGTCTGGGGCACAGATACGCAGTATTTT.

As concerns this clonotype: A single base separates this from a much larger clone, so it may be a read error. The chain combines TRBV5-1 with TRBJ1-1; the D is unclear. The CDR3 consists of 13 residues. The V end was cut by 0 bases, the J end by 4 bases, with 7 bases between. Germline-derived CDR1 and CDR2 are SGHRS and YFSETQ. The CDR3 here is CASSLGNFTEAFF. CDR3 bases: TGCGCCAGCAGCTTGGGGAATTTCACTGAAGCTTTCTTT.

This clonotype was found many times. The rearrangement links TRBV6-5 to TRBJ2-1; TRBD1 or TRBD2 may be the D gene (5 bases each). The CDR3 contains 16 residues. Germline CDR1 and CDR2: MNHEY and SVGAGI. Trimming cost V 2 bases and J 3 bases, with 14 bases left between them. Here the CDR3 reads CASSYAGTPIYNEQFF. The CDR3 DNA reads TGTGCCAGCAGTTACGCCGGGACCCCAATCTACAATGAGCAGTTCTTC.

The rearrangement links TRBV7-2 to TRBJ2-1; D is unclear. CDR1 SGHTA and CDR2 FQGNSA come from the germline V gene. The CDR3 has 13 residues. Trimming left V 2 bases short and J 7 bases short, with 9 bases between. CDR3 residues: CASSLNSGNEQFF. The CDR3 nucleotides are TGTGCCAGCAGCTTAAACAGTGGAAATGAGCAGTTCTTC.

V gene TRBV21-1 combines with J gene TRBJ2-1; TRBD2 was called by the table and not checked on the DNA. TRBV21-1 is annotated as a pseudogene. This CDR3 is 17 amino acids long. The CDR3 reads CASSPRGSGGRNNEQFF. Here the CDR3 DNA reads TGCGCCAGCAGCCCCCGCGGGAGCGGGGGGAGAAACAATGAGCAGTTCTTC.

V is TRBV7-2 and J is TRBJ2-3; perhaps TRBD2 as D (6 bases). Looked up from germline, CDR1 is SGHTA and CDR2 is FQGNSA. The V and J ends lost 5 bases and 0 bases respectively, with 18 bases between them. The CDR3 consists of 17 residues. The CDR3 is CASSTSGSGSSTDTQYF. The CDR3 DNA is TGTGCCAGCAGCACCAGTGGTAGCGGCTCTAGCACAGATACGCAGTATTTT. The full variable domain, completed using reference TRBV7-2 and TRBJ2-3, is GAGVSQSPSNKVTEKGKDVELRCDPISGHTALYWYRQSLGQGLEFLIYFQGNSAPDKSGLPSDRFSAERTGGSVSTLTIQRTQQEDSAVYLCASSTSGSGSSTDTQYFGPGTRLTVL.

Only a few counts were recorded for this clonotype. The chain joins TRBV30 to TRBJ1-5, with D hard to call. The V gene lost 1 base and the J gene lost 7 bases, with 8 bases spanning the gap. The CDR3 is 12 amino acids. CDR1 is GTSNPN and CDR2 is SVGIG in the germline V gene (reference sequence). CDR3 region: CAWSDALQPQHF. The CDR3 DNA follows: TGTGCCTGGAGTGACGCCTTACAGCCCCAGCATTTT.

In regard to this clonotype: One base away lies a much larger clone, so this may be a sequencing read error. The rearrangement uses TRBV3-1 and TRBJ2-7; 7 bases match TRBD2. With 4 bases clipped from V and 2 bases from J, the junction kept 11 bases outside the gene matches. Germline CDR1 reads LGHDT; CDR2 reads YNNKEL (reference sequence). The length of the CDR3 is 16 residues. The CDR3 coding sequence is TGTGCCAGCAGCCCAGCGGGACCGGCCCCCACCTACGAGCAGTACTTC. Translated: CASSPAGPAPTYEQYF.

At least ten counts were recorded for this clonotype. The chain couples TRBV24-1 to TRBJ1-5; 7 nucleotides match TRBD1. CDR3 length: 16 residues. V lost 2 bases to trimming and J lost 7 bases; unmatched junction nucleotides: 10. Germline V gene sequence: CDR1 KGHDR, CDR2 SFDVKD. The CDR3 region has the DNA TGTGCCACCAGTGATTGGCAGACAGGGCATAAACAGCCCCAGCATTTT. Amino acids: CATSDWQTGHKQPQHF.

The rearrangement uses TRBV13 and TRBJ2-5, with D uncertain. Trimming took off 5 bases at V and 1 base at J, with 8 bases between the two ends. This CDR3 has 13 residues. Looked up from germline, CDR1 is PRHDT and CDR2 is FYEKMQ (reference sequence). CDR3 sequence: CASSGVTQETQYF. The DNA of the CDR3 is TGTGCCAGCAGCGGAGTAACCCAAGAGACCCAGTACTTC.

This clonotype has ten or more counts. The chain links TRBV7-9 to TRBJ2-7, with D tentatively TRBD2 (7 bases). The CDR3 covers 13 residues. V was shortened by 5 bases and J by 5 bases, with 13 bases between the two germline ends. Germline V CDR1 and CDR2: SEHNR, FQNEAQ (reference sequence). The DNA of the CDR3 is TGTGCCAGCAGCCAGCCCGGGGGGCACGAGCAGTACTTC. Translation gives CASSQPGGHEQYF. Full variable domain (rest looked up from reference TRBV7-9 and TRBJ2-7): DTGVSQNPRHKITKRGQNVTFRCDPISEHNRLYWYRQTLGQGPEFLTYFQNEAQLEKSRLLSDRFSAERPKGSFSTLEIQRTEQGDSAMYLCASSQPGGHEQYFGPGTRLTVT.